This paragraph reports one T cell receptor beta chain. Antigen specificity is unknown. This sample was included in a study of CD8 T cells in ankylosing spondylitis. Study observations and caveats: Ankylosing spondylitis blood seemed to carry a telltale TCR beta motif made of several highly homologous variants.

TCRdb fed the 5' RACE reads into MiXCR, producing one record per CDR3 protein. There are 250,000 to 400,000 distinct CDR3 sequences in the sample; around 10% occur only once, and around 8.4% lies in the top ten. The source is a female donor with ankylosing spondylitis or in good health (not recorded which). Sequencing was performed on blood, either unsorted or a sorted T cell fraction (not recorded which).

The CDR3 bases are TGTGCCAGCAGTTCCGGACCTACACCCCTAGCGGGAGTGTCCTACGAGCAGTACTTC. This gives the protein CASSSGPTPLAGVSYEQYF. The chain links TRBV6-2 or TRBV6-3 to TRBJ2-7; TRBD2 matches at 10 bases. Germline CDR1 and CDR2: MNHEY and SVGEGT. J lost 1 base, V lost 4 bases, and 16 bases had no gene match. The CDR3 spans 19 residues.